This passage covers 8 T cell receptor beta chains from one sample sequenced in a study of identical twins. TCRdb reprocessed the 5' RACE reads with MiXCR, giving one entry per CDR3 protein. The data contain roughly 250,000 distinct CDR3 sequences, about 14% of them singletons. The source material was memory (CD45RO+) T cells sorted from blood. These TCRs come from a woman younger than 30 in good health.

The CDR3 nucleotides read TGTGCCACGTCAGGGGGTCGAGGCCAGCCCCAGCATTTT. Its translation: CATSGGRGQPQHF. The chain has TRBV24-1 and TRBJ1-5, with TRBD1 matching 7 bases. Per the germline V gene, CDR1 is KGHDR and CDR2 is SFDVKD. This CDR3 has 13 amino acids. V shed 10 bases and J 7 bases; nucleotides not matched to a gene: 9.

In its sample, this clonotype was seen a few times. The genes are TRBV7-2 and TRBJ2-7, with TRBD1 matching over 12 bases. The trim removed 5 bases at V and 5 bases at J, leaving 13 bases unmatched. The CDR3 consists of 17 residues. The V gene's germline CDR1 is SGHTA and CDR2 FQGNSA. The CDR3 DNA reads TGTGCCAGCAGCCGTTTAGGAGGGGACAGGGGGCCCCACGAGCAGTACTTC. Protein: CASSRLGGDRGPHEQYF. Combining the CDR3 with reference TRBV7-2 and TRBJ2-7 gives the whole variable domain GAGVSQSPSNKVTEKGKDVELRCDPISGHTALYWYRQSLGQGLEFLIYFQGNSAPDKSGLPSDRFSAERTGGSVSTLTIQRTQQEDSAVYLCASSRLGGDRGPHEQYFGPGTRLTVT.

As to this clonotype: It is unclear where the CDR3 begins or ends on the DNA, so no DNA is shown, and the CDR3 is as TCRdb lists it. V is TRBV7-5 and J is TRBJ2-7. TRBV7-5 corresponds to a pseudogene. The CDR3 length equals 11 residues, ends included. CDR3 region: CISVSEAQPHF.

The CDR3 sequence: CTCSFRGLAGTTDTQYF. CDR3 DNA sequence: TGTACCTGCAGTTTTAGGGGACTAGCGGGAACCACAGATACGCAGTATTTT. This chain connects TRBV2 to TRBJ2-3; 13 bases are a match to TRBD2. The CDR3 is made up of 17 amino acids. Germline-derived CDR1 and CDR2 are SNHLY and FYNNEI.

This clonotype has a handful of counts. The rearrangement uses TRBV10-3 and TRBJ1-2; 8 nucleotides line up with TRBD1. Germline CDR1 is ENHRY and CDR2 is SYGVKD. J lost 4 bases, V lost 2 bases, and 6 bases had no gene match. This CDR3 has 15 amino acids. CDR3 sequence reads: CAISEGGQGPYGYTF. The CDR3 DNA sequence: TGTGCCATCAGTGAGGGAGGACAGGGACCCTATGGCTACACCTTC.

This clonotype was found a few times. In DNA, the CDR3 is TGTGCCAGCAGCCTTCTCGGCCGGCCAAGCTCCTACAATGAGCAGTTCTTC. As protein: CASSLLGRPSSYNEQFF. This rearrangement joins TRBV14 to TRBJ2-1, with D hard to call. CDR3 size: 17 residues. From germline, CDR1 is SGHDN and CDR2 FVKESK. V lost 4 bases and J 0 bases, leaving 16 bases between the germline ends.

This clonotype has just a few counts. The J gene is TRBJ2-7, the V gene TRBV7-2; the D gene is possibly TRBD2 (6 bases). The germline CDR1 and CDR2 sequences are SGHTA and FQGNSA. This CDR3 spans 15 amino acids. V lost 4 bases and J lost 2, with 15 bases in between. CDR3 sequence reads: CASSSPGLSTYEQYF. CDR3 nucleotides: TGTGCCAGCAGCTCCCCGGGACTTTCCACCTACGAGCAGTACTTC. The variable domain in full, completed from reference TRBV7-2 and TRBJ2-7, reads GAGVSQSPSNKVTEKGKDVELRCDPISGHTALYWYRQSLGQGLEFLIYFQGNSAPDKSGLPSDRFSAERTGGSVSTLTIQRTQQEDSAVYLCASSSPGLSTYEQYFGPGTRLTVT.

This clonotype has just a few counts. The V gene is TRBV29-1, the J gene TRBJ1-2, with D tentatively TRBD1 (6 bases). The CDR3 is made up of 13 amino acids. V was cut by 6 bases and J by 2 bases, with 13 bases left in between. The germline gives CDR1 SQVTM, CDR2 ANQGSEA. The CDR3 loop reads CSVRKDSNYGYTF. The CDR3 DNA reads TGCAGCGTCCGAAAGGACAGCAACTATGGCTACACCTTC. Full variable domain (outside the CDR3, taken from reference TRBV29-1 and TRBJ1-2): SAVISQKPSRDICQRGTSLTIQCQVDSQVTMMFWYRQQPGQSLTLIATANQGSEATYESGFVIDKFPISRPNLTFSTLTVSNMSPEDSSIYLCSVRKDSNYGYTFGSGTRLTVV.